The following is a TCR beta chain sequence with its context. The CDR3 is 16 amino acids. Germline CDR1 reads MNHEY; CDR2 reads SVGAGI. V lost 2 bases, J lost 3 bases, and 14 bases lay in between. This record comes from a study of blood T cell repertoires in COVID-19. Background on the study: COVID-19 samples from acute and convalescent phases originated in the United States, Italy and Spain. The cDNA or gDNA used as material had been derived from T cells, B-cell-depleted T cells, or PBMCs.

Methods used by the authors: Estimates of nucleated cell counts were drawn from the amplification of reference gene primers. Sequenced by immunoSEQ multiplex PCR; TCRdb stores in-frame clones only, minus some. The V and J calls and clone size come from that table; D and trimming were worked out from the DNA. This sample has approximately 200,000 clones, with 65% to 90% found just once. The sequencing input was peripheral blood. The chain employs TRBV6-5 and TRBJ1-3; a weak D match, TRBD1 (5 bases). This TCR derives from a man aged 45-60 years with acute or convalescent COVID-19. This CDR3 is CASSYAATQGGNTIYF. The CDR3 DNA reads TGTGCCAGCAGTTACGCAGCGACTCAGGGTGGAAACACCATATATTTT.